Presented here are 26 T cell receptor beta chains from one specimen sequenced in a study of blood T cell repertoires in COVID-19. Data came from immunoSEQ multiplex PCR; TCRdb stores just in-frame clones and leaves some out. The data show approximately 250,000 clones, with about 87% seen just once and about 1.2% held by the top ten. Sequencing used PBMCs or T cells enriched from blood (not recorded which). The receptor source for this set is a woman in her forties with acute COVID-19.

This CDR3 is CAWSVTTVREQYF. In DNA, the CDR3 is TGTGCCTGGAGTGTAACTACCGTGAGGGAGCAGTACTTC. The genes are TRBV30 and TRBJ2-7; no definite D call. V dropped 0 bases and J dropped 7 bases, with 13 bases sitting between them. Germline lookup yields CDR1 GTSNPN and CDR2 SVGIG (reference sequence). The CDR3 extends over 13 amino acids.

CDR3 bases: TGTGCCAGCAGGTCAGGTCGGGATTCGGGCGAGCAGTACTTC. Translation gives CASRSGRDSGEQYF. The V gene is TRBV21-1, the J gene TRBJ2-7; whether TRBD2, the table's D call, matches the DNA was not checked. TRBV21-1 is a pseudogene. This CDR3 comprises 14 residues.

The V gene is TRBV5-6, the J gene TRBJ1-5; D perhaps matches TRBD1 (5 bases). The CDR3 is 15 residues long. Germline CDR1 reads SGHDT; CDR2 reads YYEEEE. V was cut by 3 bases and J by 0 bases, with 10 bases left in between. The CDR3 region is CASSSLQDSNQPQHF. CDR3 DNA: TGTGCCAGCAGCTCCTTACAGGATAGCAATCAGCCCCAGCATTTT.

This rearrangement joins TRBV7-2 to TRBJ1-3; no firm D call. V was pared by 6 bases and J by 0 bases, with 12 bases between. This CDR3 is built from 15 residues. Looked up from germline, CDR1 is SGHTA and CDR2 is FQGNSA. The CDR3 bases are TGTGCCAGCAGAAGGGAGGGAGGCTCTGGAAACACCATATATTTT. It codes for CASRREGGSGNTIYF.

This sequence joins TRBV5-1 and TRBJ2-7, with D possibly being TRBD1 (5 bases). The germline V gene encodes CDR1 SGHRS and CDR2 YFSETQ. The V end was cut by 2 bases, the J end by 2 bases, with 17 bases between. The CDR3 has 16 amino acids. Written as DNA, the CDR3 is TGCGCCAGCAGCTTCTACGTAATGACAGAACCCTACGAGCAGTACTTC. Encoded protein: CASSFYVMTEPYEQYF.

The chain uses TRBV2 and TRBJ2-7; a possible D gene is TRBD2 (6 bases). Trimming removed 6 bases from V and 4 bases from J, with 13 bases in between. The length of the CDR3 is 13 residues. CDR1 SNHLY and CDR2 FYNNEI come from the germline V gene. The CDR3 is CASRVRAGYEQYV. In DNA form, the CDR3 reads TGTGCCAGCAGAGTCAGGGCGGGATACGAGCAGTACGTC.

The chain couples TRBV30 to TRBJ1-2, with 7 positions matching TRBD1. V dropped 0 bases and J dropped 5; count of bases not matched to a gene: 9. The CDR3 contains 15 residues. The germline gives CDR1 GTSNPN, CDR2 SVGIG (reference sequence). The CDR3: CAWSVGPTGPYGYTF. DNA of the CDR3: TGTGCCTGGAGTGTTGGACCGACAGGGCCTTATGGCTACACCTTC.

The chain recombines TRBV2 with TRBJ1-3; 9 positions agree with TRBD1. The CDR3 has 14 residues. V was clipped by 6 bases and J by 8 bases; unmatched bases: 8. The V gene's germline CDR1 is SNHLY and CDR2 FYNNEI. As DNA, the CDR3 is TGTGCCAGCAGACTACAGGGGGCGGATGACACCATATATTTT. This codes for CASRLQGADDTIYF. Full variable domain (missing parts from reference TRBV2 and TRBJ1-3): EPEVTQTPSHQVTQMGQEVILRCVPISNHLYFYWYRQILGQKVEFLVSFYNNEISEKSEIFDDQFSVERPDGSNFTLKIRSTKLEDSAMYFCASRLQGADDTIYFGEGSWLTVV.

This chain links TRBV24-1 with TRBJ2-7, with unresolved D. The germline gives CDR1 KGHDR, CDR2 SFDVKD. The V and J ends lost 7 bases and 5 bases respectively, with 14 bases between them. The CDR3 covers 13 residues. The CDR3 protein is CATRPTTGDEQYF. In DNA form, the CDR3 reads TGTGCCACCAGACCCACCACCGGAGACGAGCAGTACTTC.

This clone came up once. The J gene is TRBJ2-7, the V gene TRBV6-5; D remains ambiguous. V lost 5 bases and J 3 bases, leaving 2 bases between the germline ends. CDR3 length: 10 residues. In germline, CDR1 is MNHEY, CDR2 SVGAGI. DNA for the CDR3: TGTGCCAGCAGTCACTACGAGCAGTACTTC. Encoded protein: CASSHYEQYF.

The rearrangement uses TRBV24-1 and TRBJ2-1; tentative D call: TRBD2 (6 bases). Germline V gene sequence: CDR1 KGHDR, CDR2 SFDVKD. V was trimmed by 8 bases and J by 1 base, leaving 11 bases between them. The length of the CDR3 is 14 residues. In DNA form, the CDR3 reads TGTGCCACCACGGGAGAGCCGTCCTACAATGAGCAGTTCTTC. Its translation is CATTGEPSYNEQFF.

In this sample, this clone turned up a few times. The gene calls are TRBV19 and TRBJ1-1, with 8 nucleotides matching TRBD1. This CDR3 has 13 amino acids. V was clipped by 6 bases and J by 4 bases; unmatched bases: 4. CDR1 and CDR2 (germline): LNHDA, SQIVND (reference sequence). This CDR3 is CASSETGGTEAFF. Written as DNA, the CDR3 is TGTGCCAGTAGCGAAACAGGGGGCACTGAAGCTTTCTTT. Filled out from reference TRBV19 and TRBJ1-1, the complete variable domain reads DGGITQSPKYLFRKEGQNVTLSCEQNLNHDAMYWYRQDPGQGLRLIYYSQIVNDFQKGDIAEGYSVSREKKESFPLTVTSAQKNPTAFYLCASSETGGTEAFFGQGTRLTVV.

The chain combines TRBV6-5 with TRBJ1-4; D uncertain. Germline CDR1 MNHEY, CDR2 SVGAGI. This CDR3 has 14 amino acids. The V gene lost 6 bases and the J gene lost 0 bases, with 8 bases spanning the gap. DNA of the CDR3: TGTGCCAGCAGCCTTCGGGCAACTAATGAAAAACTGTTTTTT. The encoded protein is CASSLRATNEKLFF.

The J gene is TRBJ1-1, the V gene TRBV18; no reliable D call. With 2 bases removed from V and 5 bases from J, the gap between germline ends came to 15 bases. In germline, CDR1 is KGHSH, CDR2 LQKENI. The CDR3 length is 15 residues. The CDR3 loop is CASSPSIPDGTEAFF. The CDR3 DNA sequence: TGTGCCAGCTCACCAAGTATACCCGACGGGACTGAAGCTTTCTTT.

This rearrangement joins TRBV5-7 to TRBJ1-4; D remains unclear. TRBV5-7 is known as an ORF, though its function is uncertain. Trimming removed 2 bases from V and 7 bases from J, with 6 bases in between. The CDR3 length is 12 residues. CDR3: CASSLIGEKLFF. The DNA for the CDR3 is TGTGCCAGCAGCTTAATCGGTGAAAAACTGTTTTTT.

The chain carries TRBV5-4 and TRBJ2-7; the D gene is possibly TRBD1 (6 bases). V lost 4 bases and J lost 4, with 12 bases in between. Germline loops: CDR1 SGHNT, CDR2 YYREEE (reference sequence). The CDR3 totals 13 residues. CDR3 sequence reads: CASSRTEKYEQYF. The DNA of the CDR3 is TGTGCCAGCAGCAGGACAGAAAAGTACGAGCAGTACTTC.

The chain has TRBV27 and TRBJ2-1; 7 bases align to TRBD2. The CDR3 is 15 residues long. Trimming at V came to 7 bases and at J to 6 bases, leaving 12 bases not matched to a gene. Germline V gives CDR1 MNHEY, CDR2 SMNVEV (reference sequence). Here the CDR3 DNA reads TGTGCCAGCACCGCAGGACTAGTAAGATTCAATGAGCAGTTCTTC. Translating it yields CASTAGLVRFNEQFF.

This chain links TRBV2 with TRBJ2-1; unclear D gene. The CDR3 is 15 residues long. CDR1 and CDR2 (germline): SNHLY, FYNNEI. V was shortened by 2 bases and J by 0 bases, with 8 bases between the two germline ends. The CDR3 DNA reads as TGTGCCAGCAGTGAAACAGTAAGCTCCTACAATGAGCAGTTCTTC. Its translation is CASSETVSSYNEQFF. Combining the CDR3 with reference TRBV2 and TRBJ2-1 gives the whole variable domain EPEVTQTPSHQVTQMGQEVILRCVPISNHLYFYWYRQILGQKVEFLVSFYNNEISEKSEIFDDQFSVERPDGSNFTLKIRSTKLEDSAMYFCASSETVSSYNEQFFGPGTRLTVL.

This clone has only a few counts. The V call is TRBV5-4, the J call TRBJ2-2, with D possibly matching TRBD2 (5 bases). V lost 4 bases, J lost 3 bases, and 10 bases lay in between. The germline CDR1 and CDR2 sequences are SGHNT and YYREEE (reference sequence). The CDR3 is 14 residues long. The CDR3, as DNA: TGTGCCAGCAGCCCGGGGAGATACACCGGGGAGCTGTTTTTT. Encoded protein: CASSPGRYTGELFF. Together with reference TRBV5-4 and TRBJ2-2, the CDR3 gives the full variable domain: ETGVTQSPTHLIKTRGQQVTLRCSSQSGHNTVSWYQQALGQGPQFIFQYYREEENGRGNFPPRFSGLQFPNYSSELNVNALELDDSALYLCASSPGRYTGELFFGEGSRLTVL.

The CDR3 spells CAWSGQGLNTEAFF. In nucleotides, the CDR3 is TGTGCCTGGAGTGGGCAGGGGCTGAACACTGAAGCTTTCTTT. The chain carries TRBV30 and TRBJ1-1; possibly TRBD1 for D (6 bases). This CDR3 region has 14 residues. The V gene's germline CDR1 is GTSNPN and CDR2 SVGIG (reference sequence). V was shortened by 1 base and J by 0 bases, with 9 bases between the two germline ends. Variable domain in full (rest from reference TRBV30 and TRBJ1-1): SQTIHQWPATLVQPVGSPLSLECTVEGTSNPNLYWYRQAAGRGLQLLFYSVGIGQISSEVPQNLSASRPQDRQFILSSKKLLLSDSGFYLCAWSGQGLNTEAFFGQGTRLTVV.

This chain uses TRBV9 with TRBJ1-3; 9 bases line up with TRBD1. The CDR3 is 18 residues long. Germline CDR1 reads SGDLS; CDR2 reads YYNGEE. Trimming took 4 bases from V and 0 from J; bases not matched to a gene: 11. The CDR3, as DNA: TGTGCCAGCAGCCGCCGCCGGACAGGGGAAAGCTCTGGAAACACCATATATTTT. It yields the protein CASSRRRTGESSGNTIYF.

This clone is a singleton in its sample. This chain connects TRBV10-3 to TRBJ2-7; tentative D call: TRBD1 (5 bases). Germline lookup yields CDR1 ENHRY and CDR2 SYGVKD. This CDR3 is 14 amino acids long. The V gene lost 3 bases and the J gene lost 2 bases, with 11 bases spanning the gap. CDR3 in DNA: TGTGCCATCAGTGATATGGACACCACCTACGAGCAGTACGTC. It encodes CAISDMDTTYEQYV.

The chain links TRBV27 to TRBJ1-6; D not certain. Trimming took off 5 bases at V and 4 bases at J, with 15 bases between the two ends. The CDR3 consists of 16 residues. Germline V lookup: CDR1 MNHEY, CDR2 SMNVEV (reference sequence). CDR3 in DNA: TGTGCCAGCAGTGCCACGGGGTACGGGTATAATTCACCCCTCCACTTT. Its protein is CASSATGYGYNSPLHF.

This chain joins TRBV27 and TRBJ2-7; 7 nucleotides agree with TRBD1. This CDR3 is 14 amino acids long. J lost 4 bases, V lost 5 bases, and 8 bases had no gene match. CDR1 and CDR2 (germline): MNHEY, SMNVEV (reference sequence). The CDR3 sequence is CASSPSGTAYEQYV. The CDR3 DNA sequence: TGTGCCAGCAGTCCCTCAGGGACAGCTTACGAGCAGTACGTC.

The DNA of the CDR3 is TGTGCCAGCAGCTCCCCCGAAAGGGGGTCCTACGAGCAGTACTTC. This translates into CASSSPERGSYEQYF. The V gene is TRBV11-2, the J gene TRBJ2-7, with D perhaps matching TRBD1 (6 bases). This CDR3 comprises 15 residues. Trimming removed 4 bases at V and 1 base at J, with 14 bases between. Germline V CDR1 and CDR2: SGHAT, FQNNGV.

V is TRBV28 and J is TRBJ1-5; 7 bases align to TRBD1. The CDR3 spans 15 residues. Germline assignment: CDR1 MDHEN and CDR2 SYDVKM. The J segment lost 1 base and the V segment lost 5 bases, leaving 5 bases of the junction unmatched. CDR3 sequence (DNA): TGTGCCAGCAGTCCCATCAGGGGGAGCAATCAGCCCCAGCATTTT. Its translation is CASSPIRGSNQPQHF.